This T cell receptor (beta chain) is drawn from a study of shared clonotypes between healthy human individuals. Details on this clone: What it binds is unknown.

Splitting of CD4+ cells produced CD45RA+ naive and CD45RA-negative memory subsets. An assay was performed, and its level was deep. TCRdb's copy holds only in-frame clones and misses some; the assay was immunoSEQ multiplex PCR. The repertoire includes about 1 million clones, roughly 70% of them detected once, and about 1.5% sits in the top ten. From germline, CDR1 is SGHRS and CDR2 YFSETQ. The CDR3 runs 14 residues. The ends were cut back, 6 bases at V and 5 bases at J, with 17 bases in the middle. Study results and limitations: Against clonotypes common to all four donors, non-shared ones had lower generation probabilities.

The chain combines TRBV5-1 with TRBJ2-5; maybe TRBD2 (6 bases). The TCR originated in a man aged 18 to 30 in good health. The material sequenced was memory CD4+ T cells sorted from blood. Subset meaning: CD45RA-negative fraction. CDR3 region: CASTRWGETETQYF. The CDR3 DNA sequence: TGCGCCAGCACCCGATGGGGGGAGACGGAGACCCAGTACTTC. Variable domain in full (rest from reference TRBV5-1 and TRBJ2-5): KAGVTQTPRYLIKTRGQQVTLSCSPISGHRSVSWYQQTPGQGLQFLFEYFSETQRNKGNFPGRFSGRQFSNSRSEMNVSTLELGDSALYLCASTRWGETETQYFGPGTRLLVL.